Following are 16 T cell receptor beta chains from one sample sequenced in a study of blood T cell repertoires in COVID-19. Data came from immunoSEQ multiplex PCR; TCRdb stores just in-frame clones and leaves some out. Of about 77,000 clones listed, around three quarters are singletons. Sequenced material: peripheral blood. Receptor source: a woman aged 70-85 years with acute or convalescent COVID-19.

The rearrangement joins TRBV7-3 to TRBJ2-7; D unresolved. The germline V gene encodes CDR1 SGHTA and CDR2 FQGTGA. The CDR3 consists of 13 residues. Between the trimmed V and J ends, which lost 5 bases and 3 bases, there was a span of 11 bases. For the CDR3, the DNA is TGTGCCAGCAGCCAGAATCCCCTCTACGAGCAGTACTTC. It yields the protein CASSQNPLYEQYF.

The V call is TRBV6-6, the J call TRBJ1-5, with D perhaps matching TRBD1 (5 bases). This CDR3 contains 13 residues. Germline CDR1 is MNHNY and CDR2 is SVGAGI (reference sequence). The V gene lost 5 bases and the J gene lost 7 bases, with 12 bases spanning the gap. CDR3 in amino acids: CASSTADNQPQHF. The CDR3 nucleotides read TGTGCCAGCAGTACCGCGGACAACCAGCCCCAGCATTTT.

DNA for the CDR3: TGTGCCAGCTCACTCCACAGGAGCGGGGGTACTCAAGAGACCCAGTACTTC. Translation: CASSLHRSGGTQETQYF. V and J are TRBV18 and TRBJ2-5; 8 nucleotides align to TRBD2. V trimming: 4 bases; J trimming: 2 bases; junction bases outside the gene matches: 12. The length of the CDR3 is 17 residues. The germline V gene encodes CDR1 KGHSH and CDR2 LQKENI.

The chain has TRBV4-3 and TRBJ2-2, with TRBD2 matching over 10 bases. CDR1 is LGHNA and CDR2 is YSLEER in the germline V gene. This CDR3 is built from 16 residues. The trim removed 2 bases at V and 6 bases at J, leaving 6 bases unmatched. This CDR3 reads CASSQMSGGAPGELFF. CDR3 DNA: TGCGCCAGCAGCCAAATGAGCGGGGGGGCTCCCGGGGAGCTGTTTTTT.

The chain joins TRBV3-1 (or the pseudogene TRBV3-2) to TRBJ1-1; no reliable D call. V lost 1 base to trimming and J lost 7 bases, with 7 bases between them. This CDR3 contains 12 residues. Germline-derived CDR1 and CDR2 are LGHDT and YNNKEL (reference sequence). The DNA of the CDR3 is TGTGCCAGCAGCCAAGGGCCTTTTGAAGCTTTCTTT. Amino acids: CASSQGPFEAFF.

The CDR3 here is CASSLSSTDTQYF. In nucleotides, the CDR3 is TGTGCCAGCAGCTTAAGCAGCACAGATACGCAGTATTTT. This chain joins TRBV5-4 and TRBJ2-3; no definite D call. CDR1 and CDR2 from the germline V gene are SGHNT and YYREEE (reference sequence). The CDR3 has 13 residues. Trimming stripped 2 bases from V and 0 bases from J, with 4 bases between.

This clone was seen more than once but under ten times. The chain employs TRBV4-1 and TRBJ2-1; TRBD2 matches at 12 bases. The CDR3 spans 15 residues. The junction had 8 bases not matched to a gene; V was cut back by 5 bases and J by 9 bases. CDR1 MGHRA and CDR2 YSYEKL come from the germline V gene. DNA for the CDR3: TGCGCCAGCAGCTGGCTAGCGGGGGGGCTGGGTGAGCAGTTCTTC. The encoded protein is CASSWLAGGLGEQFF.

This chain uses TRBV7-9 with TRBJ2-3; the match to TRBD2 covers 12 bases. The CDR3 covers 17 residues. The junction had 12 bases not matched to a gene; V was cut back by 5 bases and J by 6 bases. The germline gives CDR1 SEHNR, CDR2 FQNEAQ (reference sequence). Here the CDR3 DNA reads TGTGCCAGCAGCCGGGGGACTAGCGGGTACCAAGGGGATACGCAGTATTTT. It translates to CASSRGTSGYQGDTQYF.

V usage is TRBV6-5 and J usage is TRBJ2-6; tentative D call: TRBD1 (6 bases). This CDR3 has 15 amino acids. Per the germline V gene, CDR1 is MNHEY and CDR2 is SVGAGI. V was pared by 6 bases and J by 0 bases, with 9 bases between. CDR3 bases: TGTGCCAGCAGCGACAGGTTCTCTGGGGCCAACGTCCTGACTTTC. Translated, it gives CASSDRFSGANVLTF.

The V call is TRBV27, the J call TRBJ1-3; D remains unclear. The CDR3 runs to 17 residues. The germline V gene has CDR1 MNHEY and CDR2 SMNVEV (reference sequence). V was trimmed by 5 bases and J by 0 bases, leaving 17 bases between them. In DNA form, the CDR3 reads TGTGCCAGCAGTCCCCATTCTAACCCGTCCTCTGGAAACACCATATATTTT. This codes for CASSPHSNPSSGNTIYF.

Here the CDR3 reads CASSSQDSWTEAFF. CDR3 nucleotides: TGCGCCAGCAGCTCGCAAGACAGTTGGACTGAAGCTTTCTTT. The rearrangement joins TRBV5-1 to TRBJ1-1; D is possibly TRBD1 (5 bases). This CDR3 region has 14 residues. CDR1 SGHRS and CDR2 YFSETQ come from the germline V gene. Trimming shortened V by 3 bases and J by 5 bases, and 14 bases separated the two germline ends.

The CDR3 region is CASGNRGSYEQYF. The CDR3 coding sequence is TGTGCCAGCGGGAACAGGGGATCCTACGAGCAGTACTTC. The chain uses TRBV2 and TRBJ2-7, with 7 bases lining up with TRBD1. J was trimmed by 1 base and V by 8 bases; bases with no gene match: 5. The CDR3 covers 13 residues. Germline V lookup: CDR1 SNHLY, CDR2 FYNNEI. Full variable domain (outside the CDR3, taken from reference TRBV2 and TRBJ2-7): EPEVTQTPSHQVTQMGQEVILRCVPISNHLYFYWYRQILGQKVEFLVSFYNNEISEKSEIFDDQFSVERPDGSNFTLKIRSTKLEDSAMYFCASGNRGSYEQYFGPGTRLTVT.

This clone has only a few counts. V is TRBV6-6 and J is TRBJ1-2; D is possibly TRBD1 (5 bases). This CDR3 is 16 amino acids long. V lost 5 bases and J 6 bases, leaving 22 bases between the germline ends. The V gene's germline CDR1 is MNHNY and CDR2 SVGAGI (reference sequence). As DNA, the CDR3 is TGTGCCAGCAGTCGACAGTCCGAAGTATTCGGGAATGGCTACACCTTC. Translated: CASSRQSEVFGNGYTF.

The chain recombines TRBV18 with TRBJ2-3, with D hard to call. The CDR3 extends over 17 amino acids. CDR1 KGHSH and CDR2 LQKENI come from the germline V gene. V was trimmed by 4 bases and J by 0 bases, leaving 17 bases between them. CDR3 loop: CASSLSPRSTSTDTQYF. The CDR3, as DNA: TGTGCCAGCTCACTGAGCCCGCGGAGTACTAGCACAGATACGCAGTATTTT. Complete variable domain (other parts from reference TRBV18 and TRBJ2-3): NAGVMQNPRHLVRRRGQEARLRCSPMKGHSHVYWYRQLPEEGLKFMVYLQKENIIDESGMPKERFSAEFPKEGPSILRIQQVVRGDSAAYFCASSLSPRSTSTDTQYFGPGTRLTVL.

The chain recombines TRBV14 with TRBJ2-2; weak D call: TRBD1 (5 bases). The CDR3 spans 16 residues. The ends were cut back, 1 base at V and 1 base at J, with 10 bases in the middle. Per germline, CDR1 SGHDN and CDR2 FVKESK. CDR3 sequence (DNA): TGTGCCAGCAGCCAAGGTGGGCAGGGGAACACCGGGGAGCTGTTTTTT. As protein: CASSQGGQGNTGELFF.

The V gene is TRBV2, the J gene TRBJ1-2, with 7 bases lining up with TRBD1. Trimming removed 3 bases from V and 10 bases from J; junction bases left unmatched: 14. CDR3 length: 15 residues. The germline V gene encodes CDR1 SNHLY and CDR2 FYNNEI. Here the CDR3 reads CASSETGSEFSNYTF. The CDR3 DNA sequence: TGTGCCAGCAGTGAGACAGGGTCCGAGTTTAGTAACTACACCTTC.